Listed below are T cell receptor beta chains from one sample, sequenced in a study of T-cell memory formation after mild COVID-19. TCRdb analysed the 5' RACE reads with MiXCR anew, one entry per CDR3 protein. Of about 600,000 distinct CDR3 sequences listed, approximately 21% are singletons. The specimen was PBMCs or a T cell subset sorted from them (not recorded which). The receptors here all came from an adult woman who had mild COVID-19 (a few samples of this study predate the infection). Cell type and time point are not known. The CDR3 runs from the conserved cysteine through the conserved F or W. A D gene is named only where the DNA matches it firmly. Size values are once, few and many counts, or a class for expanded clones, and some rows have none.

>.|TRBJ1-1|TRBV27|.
TGTGCCAGCAGTTTAGGGGGTGGGGGTCCCACTGAAGCTTTCTTT
CASSLGGGGPTEAFF
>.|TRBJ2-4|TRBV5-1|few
TGCGCCAGCAGCTTGGAAAGGGCGACACACAACATTCAGTACTTC
CASSLERATHNIQYF
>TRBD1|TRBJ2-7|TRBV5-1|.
TGCGCCAGCAGCTTTGGGAACAGGGGCTACGAGCAGTACTTC
CASSFGNRGYEQYF
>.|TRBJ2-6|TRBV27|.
TGTGCCAGCACCCCCAGGGGGGCTGGGGCCAACGTCCTGACTTTC
CASTPRGAGANVLTF
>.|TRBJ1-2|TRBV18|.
TGTGCCAGCTCGCCTCCGGGCCTATTGCGAACCTATGGCTACACCTTC
CASSPPGLLRTYGYTF
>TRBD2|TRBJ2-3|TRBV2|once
TGTGCCAGCAGTGAATCACTAGCGGGATCTACGCAGTATTTT
CASSESLAGSTQYF
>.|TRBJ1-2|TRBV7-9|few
TGTGCCAGCAGCCTTACGACAGGTTCTAACTATGGCTACACCTTC
CASSLTTGSNYGYTF
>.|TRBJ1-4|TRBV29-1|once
TGCAGCGTCCTTCCGTCACGGGGCAATGAAAAACTGTTTTTT
CSVLPSRGNEKLFF
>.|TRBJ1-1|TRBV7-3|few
TGTGCCAGCAGCTTAGGCGAGGCCCGGTCTGAAGCTTTCTTT
CASSLGEARSEAFF
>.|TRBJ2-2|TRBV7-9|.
TGTGCCAGCAGCTTACCCCTGGCAAGGGAGCTGTTTTTT
CASSLPLARELFF
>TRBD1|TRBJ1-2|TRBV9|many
TGTGCCAGCAGCGCGGGACAGGGAGTTTCTCACACCTTC
CASSAGQGVSHTF
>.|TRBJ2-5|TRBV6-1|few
TGTGCCAGCAGTGAAGAGGCGGGAAACCAAGAGACCCAGTACTTC
CASSEEAGNQETQYF
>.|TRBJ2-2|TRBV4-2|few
TGTGCCAGCAGCCTTCGGGAAAGCGGGCACACCGGGGAGCTGTTTTTT
CASSLRESGHTGELFF
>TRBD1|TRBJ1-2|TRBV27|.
TGTGCCAGCAGAACAGGGGGCAATGGCTACACCTTC
CASRTGGNGYTF
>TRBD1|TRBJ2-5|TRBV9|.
TGTGCCAGCAGCGCGCCGGGGCAGGGGGTCGGAGAGACCCAGTACTTC
CASSAPGQGVGETQYF
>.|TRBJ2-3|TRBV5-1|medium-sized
TGCGCCAGCAGCGTCCGGGACCTCAGCCGTTACACAGATACGCAGTATTTT
CASSVRDLSRYTDTQYF
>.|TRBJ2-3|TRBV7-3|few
TGTGCCAGCAGCTTAGTGGCAGGGACTACGCAGTATTTT
CASSLVAGTTQYF
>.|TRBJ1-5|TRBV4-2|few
TGTGCCAGCAGCCATAATATGGGGCTCCCCCAGCCCCAGCATTTT
CASSHNMGLPQPQHF
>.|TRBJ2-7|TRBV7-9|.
TGTGCCAGCAGCCCCACAGCTACCTACGAGCAGTACTTC
CASSPTATYEQYF
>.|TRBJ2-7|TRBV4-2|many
TGTGCCAGCAGCCAATATGGGGGAACCTACGAGCAGTACTTC
CASSQYGGTYEQYF
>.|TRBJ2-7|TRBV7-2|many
TGTGCCAGCAGCCGGCGGGACGAGCAGTACTTC
CASSRRDEQYF